Listed below are T cell receptor beta chains from one sample, sequenced in a study of T cells in localized non-small cell lung cancer. Here immunoSEQ multiplex PCR was the method, and the copy in TCRdb shows in-frame clones only, minus some. In the table there are about 41,000 clones, 83% of which are singletons. This sample comprised PBMCs, obtained before any cancer treatment. These receptors were taken from a man aged 35-75 years with stage II lung adenocarcinoma. CDR3s include the opening cysteine and the closing phenylalanine or tryptophan. The order of the fields is D gene, J gene, V gene, clone size, CDR3 DNA, CDR3 protein. D genes are given only for firm matches. Part of the rows lack a size; the others show once, few, many or a class for expanded clones.

d_gene: .; j_gene: TRBJ1-5; v_gene: TRBV2; abundance: .; CDR3nt: TGTGCCTGCATTAAGGGGCCAGACAGCAATCAGCCCCAGCATTTT; CDR3aa: CACIKGPDSNQPQHF
d_gene: .; j_gene: TRBJ2-3; v_gene: TRBV5-8; abundance: .; CDR3nt: TGTGCCAGCAGCTCGGGGAGCACAGATACGCAGTATTTT; CDR3aa: CASSSGSTDTQYF
d_gene: .; j_gene: TRBJ1-3; v_gene: TRBV7-9; abundance: .; CDR3nt: TGTGCCAGCAGCCCATCTCAGCCTGGAAACACCATATATTTT; CDR3aa: CASSPSQPGNTIYF
d_gene: .; j_gene: TRBJ1-1; v_gene: TRBV19; abundance: .; CDR3nt: TGTGCCAGTAGTATTCGGCGGTTCAGGGGAGGGGAAGCTTTCTTT; CDR3aa: CASSIRRFRGGEAFF
d_gene: .; j_gene: TRBJ2-1; v_gene: TRBV6-6; abundance: .; CDR3nt: TGTGCCAGCAGTATCGCCCCGACTATTCGGTTCTTC; CDR3aa: CASSIAPTIRFF
d_gene: .; j_gene: TRBJ1-2; v_gene: TRBV7-9; abundance: few; CDR3nt: TGTGCCAGCAGCTTAGAAGGTCCCTTTTATGGCTACACCTTC; CDR3aa: CASSLEGPFYGYTF
d_gene: .; j_gene: TRBJ1-6; v_gene: TRBV7-3; abundance: medium-sized; CDR3nt: TGTGCCAGCAGCTTAGGGAATAATTCACCCCTCCACTTT; CDR3aa: CASSLGNNSPLHF
d_gene: .; j_gene: TRBJ2-5; v_gene: TRBV10-3; abundance: .; CDR3nt: TGTGCCATCAGTGATTCCCAAAAAGAGGGGACCTCTGGGGAGACCCAGTACTTC; CDR3aa: CAISDSQKEGTSGETQYF
d_gene: .; j_gene: TRBJ2-5; v_gene: TRBV11-2; abundance: .; CDR3nt: TGTGCCAGCAGCTTAGATGTAGGAGGGAGGAGAGAGACCCAGTACTTC; CDR3aa: CASSLDVGGRRETQYF
d_gene: TRBD2; j_gene: TRBJ2-7; v_gene: TRBV11-2; abundance: .; CDR3nt: TGTGCCAGCAGCTTAGGGCGGGAGGTGGTGGTGCAGTACTTC; CDR3aa: CASSLGREVVVQYF
d_gene: .; j_gene: TRBJ1-2; v_gene: TRBV7-9; abundance: .; CDR3nt: TGTGCCAGCAGCCCCGAGGCAGCTAGCTATGGCTACACCTTC; CDR3aa: CASSPEAASYGYTF
d_gene: .; j_gene: TRBJ2-5; v_gene: TRBV6-1; abundance: few; CDR3nt: TGTGCCAGCAGTTACGGGGAGACCCAGTACTTC; CDR3aa: CASSYGETQYF
d_gene: TRBD1; j_gene: TRBJ2-7; v_gene: TRBV25-1; abundance: .; CDR3nt: TGTGCCAGCAGTGACCAAAACAGGGGGAATTCCTACGAGCAGTACTTC; CDR3aa: CASSDQNRGNSYEQYF
d_gene: TRBD1; j_gene: TRBJ2-1; v_gene: TRBV18; abundance: .; CDR3nt: TGTGCCAGCTCACCTAAATCCGGGACAGGGATGGTCCGCCAGTTCTTC; CDR3aa: CASSPKSGTGMVRQFF
d_gene: .; j_gene: TRBJ2-7; v_gene: TRBV28; abundance: once; CDR3nt: TGTGCCAGCAGTTATGGCGAGCAGTACTTC; CDR3aa: CASSYGEQYF
d_gene: .; j_gene: TRBJ1-2; v_gene: TRBV27; abundance: .; CDR3nt: TGTGCCAGCAGTTTATTGGCCCGGTGGGGCGATGGCTACACCTTC; CDR3aa: CASSLLARWGDGYTF
d_gene: .; j_gene: TRBJ2-1; v_gene: TRBV20-1; abundance: .; CDR3nt: TGCAGTGCTAGAGTCAATGAGCAGTTCTTC; CDR3aa: CSARVNEQFF
d_gene: .; j_gene: TRBJ1-4; v_gene: TRBV6-1; abundance: .; CDR3nt: TGTGCCAGCAGTGAAGCACTCCCTAATGAAAAACTGTTTTTT; CDR3aa: CASSEALPNEKLFF
d_gene: TRBD1; j_gene: TRBJ2-1; v_gene: TRBV7-2; abundance: .; CDR3nt: TGTGCCAGCAGCTTGGCAGGGGGTACCTACAATGAGCAGTTCTTC; CDR3aa: CASSLAGGTYNEQFF
d_gene: .; j_gene: TRBJ2-7; v_gene: TRBV6-4; abundance: few; CDR3nt: TGTGCCAGCAGTGAGCCAGCGGGCCGCTACGAGCAGTACTTC; CDR3aa: CASSEPAGRYEQYF
d_gene: TRBD1; j_gene: TRBJ2-7; v_gene: TRBV7-2; abundance: .; CDR3nt: TGTGCCAGCAGCTCGTCCGGGACAGGGAAGGCCTACGAGCAGTACTTC; CDR3aa: CASSSSGTGKAYEQYF
d_gene: TRBD1; j_gene: TRBJ1-2; v_gene: TRBV27; abundance: .; CDR3nt: TGTGCCAGCAGCTTGGTCGGGACAGGGGGATCCTATGGCTACACCTTC; CDR3aa: CASSLVGTGGSYGYTF